Following are 6 T cell receptor beta chains from one sample sequenced in a study of blood T cell repertoires in COVID-19. The data were produced by immunoSEQ multiplex PCR, yet TCRdb's version contains in-frame clones alone and is incomplete. The sample includes about 83,000 clones, more than 75% seen only once; the top ten take 16%. The sample was peripheral blood. All receptors come from a woman at least 80 years old with active or convalescent COVID-19.

This chain joins TRBV18 and TRBJ2-7; 9 bases map to TRBD2. The V gene's germline CDR1 is KGHSH and CDR2 LQKENI. The ends lost 3 bases at V and 2 bases at J; junction bases unmatched: 5. The CDR3 totals 15 residues. CDR3 bases: TGTGCCAGCTCACCTGCTAGCGGGGCCCCCTACGAGCAGTACTTC. Its translation is CASSPASGAPYEQYF.

The chain has TRBV7-8 and TRBJ2-7, with TRBD2 matching 9 bases. Germline CDR1 reads SGHVS; CDR2 reads FQNEAQ. V shed 6 bases, J shed 7 bases, and the junction held 19 bases outside the gene matches. This CDR3 contains 17 residues. The CDR3 coding sequence is TGTGCCAGCAGTCTGAAGTTCGTAGCGGGGGCCGCGGGGGAGCAGTACTTC. It yields the protein CASSLKFVAGAAGEQYF.

J is TRBJ1-3 and V is TRBV3-1 (or the pseudogene TRBV3-2), with 8 bases matching TRBD1. This CDR3 comprises 15 residues. From germline, CDR1 is LGHDT and CDR2 YNNKEL (reference sequence). Unmatched junction bases numbered 4, after V lost 4 bases and J lost 2 bases. CDR3 DNA: TGTGCCAGCAGCCCTTCGGACAGGGCTGGAAACACCATATATTTT. Protein product: CASSPSDRAGNTIYF.

The chain joins TRBV3-1 (or the pseudogene TRBV3-2) to TRBJ1-3; TRBD1 might be the D (6 bases). Trimming took off 4 bases at V and 8 bases at J, with 18 bases between the two ends. The CDR3 sequence is 15 residues long. CDR1 and CDR2 from the germline V gene are LGHDT and YNNKEL (reference sequence). CDR3 sequence reads: CASSPGTPSGYTIYF. The DNA for the CDR3 is TGTGCCAGCAGCCCCGGGACACCCTCTGGGTACACCATATATTTT.

The chain links TRBV30 to TRBJ1-2; weak D call: TRBD1 (5 bases). V shed 4 bases and J shed 0 bases, with 18 bases lying between them. The CDR3 length is 16 residues. Germline CDR1 GTSNPN, CDR2 SVGIG (reference sequence). The CDR3 DNA is TGTGCCTGGATCCCAATAAGGGGCCTCGCTAACTATGGCTACACCTTC. It specifies CAWIPIRGLANYGYTF.

This chain's CDR3 is CASSLAGQGDYGYTF. The CDR3, as DNA: TGCGCCAGCAGCTTGGCTGGACAGGGAGACTATGGCTACACCTTC. The gene calls are TRBV5-1 and TRBJ1-2; the match to TRBD1 covers 8 bases. The CDR3 length is 15 residues. J lost 3 bases, V lost 0 bases, and 4 bases had no gene match. CDR1 and CDR2 from the germline V gene are SGHRS and YFSETQ.